This T cell receptor beta chain was identified during a study of shared clonotypes between healthy human individuals. Study details: CD4 naive cells filled three plates per donor, CD4 memory three, CD8 naive two and CD8 memory one. Regarding the study as a whole: Limited genetic and exposure-history diversity came from having few donors.

Recent acute infections and vaccinations were absent in the healthy HIV-negative adult donors. The sorted-subset replicate PCRs were given about 200 ng DNA, which is tens of thousands of T cell genomes. Generated by immunoSEQ multiplex PCR, the TCRdb table keeps only in-frame clones and is missing some. The sample shows approximately 980,000 clones, around 80% of them seen only once. This clone was detected once. Antigen specificity is unknown. Germline-derived CDR1 and CDR2 are SGDLS and YYNGEE. V lost 2 bases to trimming and J lost 0 bases, with 15 bases between them. The CDR3 consists of 17 residues.

Sequencing used memory CD4+ T cells sorted from blood. Specified subset: CD45RA-negative fraction. The chain couples TRBV9 to TRBJ2-1; possible D gene TRBD1, 5 bases. The clonotype originates from a man aged 18 to 35 in good health. CDR3 sequence reads: CASSVTTAPSSYNEQFF. DNA of the CDR3: TGTGCCAGCAGCGTGACGACAGCCCCAAGCTCCTACAATGAGCAGTTCTTC.